Listed below are T cell receptor beta chains from one sample, sequenced in a study of shared clonotypes between healthy human individuals. Here immunoSEQ multiplex PCR was the method, and the copy in TCRdb shows in-frame clones only, minus some. Among about 1 million clones, more than 65% were seen once, and the ten largest hold around 1.4%. Sequenced sample: memory CD4+ T cells sorted from blood. The receptors come from a man aged 18 to 30 in good health. Each CDR3 is given with its conserved first and last residue. Each record gives: D gene, clone size, J gene, V gene, CDR3 DNA, CDR3 protein. The D gene is left open where the match is weak. Some rows mark clone size as missing; the rest say once, few, many or name a class of expanded clone.

d_call: -
clone_size: -
j_call: TRBJ2-2
v_call: TRBV5-1
cdr3_nt: TGCGCCAGCAGCCCCACCGGTGGGGAGCTGTTTTTT
cdr3_aa: CASSPTGGELFF

d_call: -
clone_size: -
j_call: TRBJ1-2
v_call: TRBV5-8
cdr3_nt: TGTGCCAGCAGCTTGGAGGGTCGGGGGGAACGTGGCTACACCTTC
cdr3_aa: CASSLEGRGERGYTF

d_call: -
clone_size: -
j_call: TRBJ2-1
v_call: TRBV6-1
cdr3_nt: TGTGCCAGCACCGAAGCTGGGAGTGCCCTCACAATCTATGAGCAGTTCTTC
cdr3_aa: CASTEAGSALTIYEQFF

d_call: TRBD2
clone_size: -
j_call: TRBJ2-5
v_call: TRBV2
cdr3_nt: TGTGCCAGCAGTCTAGCGGGGACGGAGACCCAGTACTTC
cdr3_aa: CASSLAGTETQYF

d_call: -
clone_size: many
j_call: TRBJ2-3
v_call: TRBV10-3
cdr3_nt: TGTGCCATCAGGATCGGGTCCCTCCCCACAGATACGCAGTATTTT
cdr3_aa: CAIRIGSLPTDTQYF

d_call: -
clone_size: -
j_call: TRBJ1-1
v_call: TRBV6-1
cdr3_nt: TGTGCCAGCAGTGGGGGGATACGCGGGACTGAAGCTTTCTTT
cdr3_aa: CASSGGIRGTEAFF

d_call: TRBD1
clone_size: -
j_call: TRBJ1-1
v_call: TRBV5-1
cdr3_nt: TGCGCCAGCAGCCCTTCCCGGGACAGGGCCATTGAAGCTTTCTTT
cdr3_aa: CASSPSRDRAIEAFF

d_call: TRBD2
clone_size: -
j_call: TRBJ2-1
v_call: TRBV7-2
cdr3_nt: TGTGCCAGCAGCTTAATAGCGGGCCCCTACAATGAGCAGTTCTTC
cdr3_aa: CASSLIAGPYNEQFF

d_call: -
clone_size: -
j_call: TRBJ1-1
v_call: TRBV14
cdr3_nt: TGTGCCAGCAGCCAAGATCCAGGGAACACTGAAGCTTTCTTT
cdr3_aa: CASSQDPGNTEAFF

d_call: -
clone_size: -
j_call: TRBJ1-1
v_call: TRBV19
cdr3_nt: TGTGCCAGTAGTATAGGGGTCCGGGTTGGGAACACTGAAGCTTTCTTT
cdr3_aa: CASSIGVRVGNTEAFF

d_call: -
clone_size: -
j_call: TRBJ2-7
v_call: TRBV6-5
cdr3_nt: TGTGCCAGCAGTCGAGGGACAAAAGAGACCTACGAGCAGTACTTC
cdr3_aa: CASSRGTKETYEQYF

d_call: -
clone_size: few
j_call: TRBJ1-4
v_call: TRBV2
cdr3_nt: TGTGCCAGCAGTGAATCCGGGAGGGAACTGTTTTTT
cdr3_aa: CASSESGRELFF

d_call: -
clone_size: -
j_call: TRBJ2-7
v_call: TRBV6-1
cdr3_nt: TGTGCCAGCAGCCTGGACCTTAGCTCCTACGAGCAGTACTTC
cdr3_aa: CASSLDLSSYEQYF

d_call: -
clone_size: -
j_call: TRBJ2-5
v_call: TRBV7-9
cdr3_nt: TGTGCCAGCAGCTTAGCGGGGTTCTTGGAGACCCAGTACTTC
cdr3_aa: CASSLAGFLETQYF

d_call: -
clone_size: -
j_call: TRBJ2-5
v_call: TRBV5-4
cdr3_nt: TGTGCCAGCAGCTTGGTTACGGCTCAAGAGACCCAGTACTTC
cdr3_aa: CASSLVTAQETQYF

d_call: TRBD1
clone_size: -
j_call: TRBJ2-5
v_call: TRBV5-4
cdr3_nt: TGTGCCAGCAGCCGGACAGGCCAAGAGACCCAGTACTTC
cdr3_aa: CASSRTGQETQYF

d_call: TRBD1
clone_size: -
j_call: TRBJ1-3
v_call: TRBV6-1
cdr3_nt: TGTGCCAGCAGTGTAACTGTTCTTAGGACAGGGGGCCGAGACACCATATATTTT
cdr3_aa: CASSVTVLRTGGRDTIYF

d_call: TRBD2
clone_size: -
j_call: TRBJ2-3
v_call: TRBV5-4
cdr3_nt: TGTGCCAGCAGTACTAGCGGTAGCACAGATACGCAGTATTTT
cdr3_aa: CASSTSGSTDTQYF

d_call: -
clone_size: -
j_call: TRBJ1-3
v_call: TRBV19
cdr3_nt: TGTGCCAGTAGTATTAGTTCTGGAAACACCATATATTTT
cdr3_aa: CASSISSGNTIYF

d_call: -
clone_size: -
j_call: TRBJ1-1
v_call: TRBV27
cdr3_nt: TGTGCCAGCAGTACATTAAACACTGAAGCTTTCTTT
cdr3_aa: CASSTLNTEAFF

d_call: TRBD1
clone_size: once
j_call: TRBJ2-7
v_call: TRBV6-1
cdr3_nt: TGTGCCAGCAGTGACCGACAGGGTGGCTACGAGCAGTACTTC
cdr3_aa: CASSDRQGGYEQYF

d_call: TRBD2
clone_size: -
j_call: TRBJ2-7
v_call: TRBV6-1
cdr3_nt: TGTGCCAGCAGTGGGGAGGGGCCGACCTACGAGCAGTACTTC
cdr3_aa: CASSGEGPTYEQYF

d_call: -
clone_size: -
j_call: TRBJ2-3
v_call: TRBV10-2
cdr3_nt: TGCGCCAGCAGTGGTTCCGTCGCAGATACGCAGTATTTT
cdr3_aa: CASSGSVADTQYF

d_call: -
clone_size: -
j_call: TRBJ2-5
v_call: TRBV7-8
cdr3_nt: TGTGCCAGCAGCTTAGATTTTCGGGTGGAGACCCAGTACTTC
cdr3_aa: CASSLDFRVETQYF

d_call: TRBD1
clone_size: -
j_call: TRBJ1-5
v_call: TRBV15
cdr3_nt: TGTGCCACCAGCAGAGAGGGACAGGGAAGCAATCAGCCCCAGCATTTT
cdr3_aa: CATSREGQGSNQPQHF

d_call: -
clone_size: -
j_call: TRBJ2-2
v_call: TRBV21-1
cdr3_nt: TGTGCCAGCAGCTGGTGGACAGGCACCGGGGAGCTGTTTTTT
cdr3_aa: CASSWWTGTGELFF

d_call: -
clone_size: few
j_call: TRBJ1-1
v_call: TRBV7-9
cdr3_nt: TGTGCCAGCAGCCAACAGCAGAACACTGAAGCTTTCTTT
cdr3_aa: CASSQQQNTEAFF

d_call: -
clone_size: -
j_call: TRBJ1-2
v_call: TRBV11-2
cdr3_nt: TGTGCCAGCAGCCCCACCGCGGGACAAGTTAGCTACACCTTC
cdr3_aa: CASSPTAGQVSYTF

d_call: TRBD2
clone_size: -
j_call: TRBJ2-1
v_call: TRBV5-6
cdr3_nt: TGTGCCAGCAGCCTATGGACTAGCGGGTATGTGGAGCAGTTCTTC
cdr3_aa: CASSLWTSGYVEQFF

d_call: -
clone_size: few
j_call: TRBJ1-5
v_call: TRBV6-1
cdr3_nt: TGTGCCCTTGAAACCGGGGTAAGCAATCAGCCCCAGCATTTT
cdr3_aa: CALETGVSNQPQHF

d_call: -
clone_size: -
j_call: TRBJ2-1
v_call: TRBV20-1
cdr3_nt: TGCAGTGCATTCTACGGTAATGAGCAGTTCTTC
cdr3_aa: CSAFYGNEQFF

d_call: -
clone_size: -
j_call: TRBJ2-1
v_call: TRBV19
cdr3_nt: TGTGCCAGAAGAGGGGCAAGGTACGCGGTAACTAATGAGCAGTTCTTC
cdr3_aa: CARRGARYAVTNEQFF

d_call: TRBD1
clone_size: -
j_call: TRBJ1-1
v_call: TRBV7-9
cdr3_nt: TGTGCCAGCAGATATGCAGGGGGCTCAGCTGAAGCTTTCTTT
cdr3_aa: CASRYAGGSAEAFF

d_call: TRBD2
clone_size: -
j_call: TRBJ2-2
v_call: TRBV15
cdr3_nt: TGTGCCACCAGGGCGGGGGCCGGGGAGCTGTTTTTT
cdr3_aa: CATRAGAGELFF

d_call: -
clone_size: -
j_call: TRBJ2-5
v_call: TRBV5-4
cdr3_nt: TGTGCCAGCAGCTTCGTGGACAGAGAGACCCAGTACTTC
cdr3_aa: CASSFVDRETQYF

d_call: -
clone_size: -
j_call: TRBJ2-7
v_call: TRBV5-1
cdr3_nt: TGCGCCAGCAGCCTGACTGACGGGGAATCCTACGAGCAGTACTTC
cdr3_aa: CASSLTDGESYEQYF

d_call: -
clone_size: -
j_call: TRBJ2-5
v_call: TRBV19
cdr3_nt: TGTGCCAGTAGTATGCAACGGGAGACCCAGTACTTC
cdr3_aa: CASSMQRETQYF

d_call: -
clone_size: -
j_call: TRBJ2-3
v_call: TRBV9
cdr3_nt: TGTGCCAGCAGCGTAACGGGAGTGGGGTCAGATACGCAGTATTTT
cdr3_aa: CASSVTGVGSDTQYF

d_call: -
clone_size: many
j_call: TRBJ1-6
v_call: TRBV10-2
cdr3_nt: TGCGCCAGCAGTAGAGGGGGGGAGGTATCACCCCTCCACTTT
cdr3_aa: CASSRGGEVSPLHF

d_call: -
clone_size: -
j_call: TRBJ1-4
v_call: TRBV4-2
cdr3_nt: TGTGCCAGCAGCCCGGGGGAACAGCTAACTAATGAAAAACTGTTTTTT
cdr3_aa: CASSPGEQLTNEKLFF

d_call: TRBD1
clone_size: many
j_call: TRBJ1-4
v_call: TRBV7-8
cdr3_nt: TGTGCCAGCAGCCCCCGGGACAGGGGAAATGAAAAACTGTTTTTT
cdr3_aa: CASSPRDRGNEKLFF

d_call: TRBD2
clone_size: -
j_call: TRBJ2-7
v_call: TRBV2
cdr3_nt: TGTGCCAGCAAACCGGCTAGCGGGAGGGAGCAGTACTTC
cdr3_aa: CASKPASGREQYF

d_call: -
clone_size: -
j_call: TRBJ2-3
v_call: TRBV18
cdr3_nt: TGTGCCAGCTCACCCGGGACCCTTCGCACAGATACGCAGTATTTT
cdr3_aa: CASSPGTLRTDTQYF

d_call: -
clone_size: -
j_call: TRBJ2-7
v_call: TRBV5-1
cdr3_nt: TGCGCCAGCAGCCCCCCCGCGAGGAAACCCTACGAGCAGTACTTC
cdr3_aa: CASSPPARKPYEQYF

d_call: TRBD2
clone_size: -
j_call: TRBJ2-5
v_call: TRBV7-7
cdr3_nt: TGTGCTAGCAGCTCCGGACTAGTGGGAGAGACCCAGTACTTC
cdr3_aa: CASSSGLVGETQYF

d_call: TRBD1
clone_size: -
j_call: TRBJ1-6
v_call: TRBV7-6
cdr3_nt: TGTGCCAGCAGCGCACAGGGGCCGCAATATTCACCCCTCCACTTT
cdr3_aa: CASSAQGPQYSPLHF

d_call: -
clone_size: -
j_call: TRBJ2-7
v_call: TRBV4-1
cdr3_nt: TGCGCCAGCAGCCTACAGGGCCCCACCCCCTACGAGCAGTACTTC
cdr3_aa: CASSLQGPTPYEQYF

d_call: TRBD1
clone_size: -
j_call: TRBJ1-5
v_call: TRBV7-9
cdr3_nt: TGTGCCAGCAGGCCTCGCGGGACAGCTCGTAATAGCAATCAGCCCCAGCATTTT
cdr3_aa: CASRPRGTARNSNQPQHF

d_call: -
clone_size: -
j_call: TRBJ1-5
v_call: TRBV30
cdr3_nt: TGTGCCTGGAGTCCATGGAGACAGGCGTTTAGCAATCAGCCCCAGCATTTT
cdr3_aa: CAWSPWRQAFSNQPQHF

d_call: TRBD1
clone_size: -
j_call: TRBJ2-1
v_call: TRBV5-1
cdr3_nt: TGCGCCAGCAGCACACCGACAGGGGGCGCACACAATGAGCAGTTCTTC
cdr3_aa: CASSTPTGGAHNEQFF

d_call: -
clone_size: -
j_call: TRBJ1-5
v_call: TRBV6-5
cdr3_nt: TGTGCCAGCCGACGGTTGAATCAGCCCCAGCATTTT
cdr3_aa: CASRRLNQPQHF